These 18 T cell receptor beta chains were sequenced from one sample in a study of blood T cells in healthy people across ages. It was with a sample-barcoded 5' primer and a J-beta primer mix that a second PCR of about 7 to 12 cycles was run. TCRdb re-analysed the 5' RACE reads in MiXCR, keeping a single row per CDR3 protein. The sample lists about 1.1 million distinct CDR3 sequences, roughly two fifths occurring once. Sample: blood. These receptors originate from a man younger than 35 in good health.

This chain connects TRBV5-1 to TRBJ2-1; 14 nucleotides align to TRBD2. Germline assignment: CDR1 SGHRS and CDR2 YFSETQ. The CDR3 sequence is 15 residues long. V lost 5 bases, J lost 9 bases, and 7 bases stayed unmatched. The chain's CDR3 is CASRSTTSGGGEQFF. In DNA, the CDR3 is TGCGCCAGCAGATCGACGACTAGCGGGGGGGGTGAGCAGTTCTTC.

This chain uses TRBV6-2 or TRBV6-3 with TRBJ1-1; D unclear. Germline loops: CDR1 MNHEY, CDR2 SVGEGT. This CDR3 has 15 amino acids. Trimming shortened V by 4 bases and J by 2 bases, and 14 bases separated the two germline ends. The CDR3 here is CASSSLRTENTEAFF. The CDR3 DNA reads TGTGCCAGCAGTTCACTTAGGACGGAAAACACTGAAGCTTTCTTT.

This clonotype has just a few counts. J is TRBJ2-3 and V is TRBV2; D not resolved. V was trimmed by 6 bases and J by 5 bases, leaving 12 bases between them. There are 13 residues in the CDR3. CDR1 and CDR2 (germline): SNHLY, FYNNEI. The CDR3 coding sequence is TGTGCCAGCAGGGGATGGGAAAGAGATACGCAGTATTTT. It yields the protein CASRGWERDTQYF. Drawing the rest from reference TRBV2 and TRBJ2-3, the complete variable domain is EPEVTQTPSHQVTQMGQEVILRCVPISNHLYFYWYRQILGQKVEFLVSFYNNEISEKSEIFDDQFSVERPDGSNFTLKIRSTKLEDSAMYFCASRGWERDTQYFGPGTRLTVL.

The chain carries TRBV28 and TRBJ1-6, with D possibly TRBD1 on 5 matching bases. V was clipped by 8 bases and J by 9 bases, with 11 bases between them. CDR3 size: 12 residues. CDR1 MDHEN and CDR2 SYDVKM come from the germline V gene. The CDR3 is CASQGTSSPLHF. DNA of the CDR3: TGTGCCAGCCAGGGAACTTCTTCACCCCTCCACTTT. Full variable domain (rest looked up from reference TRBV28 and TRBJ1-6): DVKVTQSSRYLVKRTGEKVFLECVQDMDHENMFWYRQDPGLGLRLIYFSYDVKMKEKGDIPEGYSVSREKKERFSLILESASTNQTSMYLCASQGTSSPLHFGNGTRLTVT.

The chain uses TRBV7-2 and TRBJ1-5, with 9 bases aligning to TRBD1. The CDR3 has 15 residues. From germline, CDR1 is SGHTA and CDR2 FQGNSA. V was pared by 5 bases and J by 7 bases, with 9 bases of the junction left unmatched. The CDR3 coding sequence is TGTGCCAGCAGCATATGGGACAGGGCGTTCCAGCCCCAGCATTTT. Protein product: CASSIWDRAFQPQHF.

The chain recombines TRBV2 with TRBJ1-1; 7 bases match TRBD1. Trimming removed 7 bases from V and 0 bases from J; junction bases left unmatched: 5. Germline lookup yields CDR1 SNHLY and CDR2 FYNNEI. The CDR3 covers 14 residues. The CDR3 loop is CASMIDRVNTEAFF. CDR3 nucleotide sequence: TGTGCCAGCATGATCGACAGGGTGAACACTGAAGCTTTCTTT.

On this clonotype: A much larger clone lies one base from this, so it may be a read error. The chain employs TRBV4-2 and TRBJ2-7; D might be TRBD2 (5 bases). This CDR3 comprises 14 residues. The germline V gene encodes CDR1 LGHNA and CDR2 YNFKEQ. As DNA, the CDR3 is TGTGCCAGCGGCCAAGTCCTAGCTTCCTACGAGCAGTACTTC. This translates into CASGQVLASYEQYF.

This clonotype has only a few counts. Here the CDR3 reads CASSQRGGGSTDTQYF. In nucleotides, the CDR3 is TGTGCCAGCAGCCAAAGGGGCGGGGGAAGCACAGATACGCAGTATTTT. The V and J genes are TRBV11-2 and TRBJ2-3; 7 nucleotides match TRBD2. V lost 5 bases to trimming and J lost 0 bases; unmatched junction nucleotides: 8. CDR3 length: 16 amino acids. Germline V gene sequence: CDR1 SGHAT, CDR2 FQNNGV.

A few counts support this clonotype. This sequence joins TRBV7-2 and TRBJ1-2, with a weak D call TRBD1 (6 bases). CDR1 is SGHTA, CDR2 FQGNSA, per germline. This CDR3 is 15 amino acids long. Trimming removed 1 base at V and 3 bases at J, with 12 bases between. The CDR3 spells CASSLEGGNDYGYTF. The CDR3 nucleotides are TGTGCCAGCAGCTTAGAAGGGGGAAACGACTATGGCTACACCTTC.

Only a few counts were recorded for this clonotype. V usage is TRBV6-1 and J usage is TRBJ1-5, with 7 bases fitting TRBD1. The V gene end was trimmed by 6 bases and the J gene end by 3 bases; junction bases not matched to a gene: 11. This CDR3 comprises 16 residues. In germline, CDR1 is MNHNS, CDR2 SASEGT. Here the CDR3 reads CASRGGTERFNQPQHF. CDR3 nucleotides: TGTGCCAGCAGGGGCGGGACAGAAAGATTCAATCAGCCCCAGCATTTT.

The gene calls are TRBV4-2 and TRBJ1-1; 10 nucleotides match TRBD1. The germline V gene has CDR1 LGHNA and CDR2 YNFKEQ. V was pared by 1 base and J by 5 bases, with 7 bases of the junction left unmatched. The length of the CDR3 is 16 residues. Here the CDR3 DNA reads TGTGCCAGCAGCCAAGTTTGGACAGGGGGTAAGACTGAAGCTTTCTTT. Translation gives CASSQVWTGGKTEAFF.

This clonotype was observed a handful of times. The CDR3 region is CASREVGRTETQYF. The CDR3 nucleotides are TGTGCCAGCAGGGAGGTTGGTAGAACGGAGACCCAGTACTTC. This chain uses TRBV2 with TRBJ2-5, with D possibly TRBD2 on 5 matching bases. This CDR3 is 14 amino acids long. Germline V gene lookup returns CDR1 SNHLY and CDR2 FYNNEI. Trimming removed 6 bases at V and 5 bases at J, with 16 bases between.

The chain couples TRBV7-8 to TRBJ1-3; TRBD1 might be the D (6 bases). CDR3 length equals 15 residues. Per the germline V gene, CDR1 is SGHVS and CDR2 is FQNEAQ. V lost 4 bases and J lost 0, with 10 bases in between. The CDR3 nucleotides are TGTGCCAGCAGCTCAGGGGTGGGCTCTGGAAACACCATATATTTT. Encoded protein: CASSSGVGSGNTIYF.

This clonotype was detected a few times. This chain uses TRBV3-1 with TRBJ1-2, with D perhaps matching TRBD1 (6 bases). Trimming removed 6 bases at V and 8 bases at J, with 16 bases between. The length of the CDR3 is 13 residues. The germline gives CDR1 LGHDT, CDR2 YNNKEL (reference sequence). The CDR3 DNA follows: TGTGCCAGCAGTCGGGACATATCGGACGGCTACACCTTC. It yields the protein CASSRDISDGYTF.

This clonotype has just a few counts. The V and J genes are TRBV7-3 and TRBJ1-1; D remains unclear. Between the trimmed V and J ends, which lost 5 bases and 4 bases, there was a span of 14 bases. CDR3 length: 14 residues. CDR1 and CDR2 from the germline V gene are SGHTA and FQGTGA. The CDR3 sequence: CASSLSTEGTEAFF. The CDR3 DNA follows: TGTGCCAGCAGCCTATCCACGGAGGGCACTGAAGCTTTCTTT.

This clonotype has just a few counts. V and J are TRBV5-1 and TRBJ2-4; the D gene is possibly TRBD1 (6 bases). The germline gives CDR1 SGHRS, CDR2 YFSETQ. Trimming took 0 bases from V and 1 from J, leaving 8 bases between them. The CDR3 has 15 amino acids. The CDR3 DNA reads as TGCGCCAGCAGCTTGGCCGACAGGGCCAAAAACATTCAGTACTTC. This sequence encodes CASSLADRAKNIQYF.

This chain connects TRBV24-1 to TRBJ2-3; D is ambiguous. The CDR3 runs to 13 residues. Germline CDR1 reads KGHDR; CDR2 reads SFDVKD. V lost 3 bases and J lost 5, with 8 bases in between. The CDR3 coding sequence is TGTGCCACCAGTGATACCACGGGAGATACGCAGTATTTT. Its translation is CATSDTTGDTQYF.

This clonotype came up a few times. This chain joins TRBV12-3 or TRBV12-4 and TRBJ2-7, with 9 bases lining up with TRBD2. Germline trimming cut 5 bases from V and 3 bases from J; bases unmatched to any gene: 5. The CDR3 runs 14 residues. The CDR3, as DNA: TGTGCCAGCAGTCTCGGGACTAGCTTCTACGAGCAGTACTTC. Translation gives CASSLGTSFYEQYF.